The 3 T cell receptor beta chains in this list originate from one sample, sequenced in a study of vaccination effects on CD4 cells after COVID-19. What these receptors recognize is not known. The repertoire was sequenced with immunoSEQ multiplex PCR; TCRdb's copy has only in-frame clones and lacks some. The sample records 40,000 to 45,000 clones, around 67% being singletons. Pools of viral peptides were used by the ViraFEST assay to expand antigen-specific CD4+ T cells ahead of sequencing. At the end of around 11 days of culture, CD4+ T cells were isolated. The healthy vaccine recipients, who had no prior SARS-CoV-2 infection, showed negative nucleocapsid antibodies. This sample comprised CD4+ T cells from PBMCs cultured with HCoV-OC43 spike peptides, obtained before COVID-19 vaccination. Subset of the sample: HCoV-OC43 spike overlapping peptide pool stimulation. The receptors stem from a human donor who received a COVID-19 vaccine.

Only one count was recorded for this clone. The rearrangement joins TRBV19 to TRBJ1-2; no clear D. CDR3 length equals 13 residues. Looked up from germline, CDR1 is LNHDA and CDR2 is SQIVND (reference sequence). Trimming took off 7 bases at V and 0 bases at J, with 9 bases between the two ends. CDR3 residues: CASKGYPNYGYTF. CDR3 DNA: TGTGCCAGTAAAGGGTATCCTAACTATGGCTACACCTTC.

The chain has TRBV2 and TRBJ1-2; the match to TRBD1 covers 8 bases. This CDR3 comprises 14 residues. The junction had 6 bases not matched to a gene; V was cut back by 2 bases and J by 7 bases. In germline, CDR1 is SNHLY, CDR2 FYNNEI. The CDR3 region is CASSENRGRGGYTF. CDR3 DNA: TGTGCCAGCAGTGAAAACAGGGGGAGGGGTGGCTACACCTTC.

The chain recombines TRBV3-1 (or the pseudogene TRBV3-2) with TRBJ1-2; D remains unclear. Germline V lookup: CDR1 LGHDT, CDR2 YNNKEL (reference sequence). V was clipped by 0 bases and J by 8 bases, with 13 bases between them. CDR3 size: 14 residues. CDR3 nucleotides: TGTGCCAGCAGCCAAGATCAGATCCGAGGGGGCTACACCTTC. It codes for CASSQDQIRGGYTF.